Following are 20 T cell receptor beta chains from one sample sequenced in a study of T cell responses to AZD1222 COVID-19 vaccine (dated by TCRdb to the early 2020s). Sample time point, as interpreted from the label and publication: sample from adult after SARS-CoV-2 infection, after symptom onset. The receptor library was made with the immunoSEQ multiplex PCR assay. The immuneACCESS repertoire file appears here via TCRdb, limited to in-frame rearrangements. These files lack a portion of the clones; in checked studies, under half of the deficit traces to unresolved V genes, and the cause of the others is not known. The sample table lists just over 150,000 clones, more than 85% of them with a count of one. Together, the top ten hold 5.5% to 8% of the sample. This material consisted of peripheral blood, taken after recovery from COVID-19. These TCRs come from an adult who had recovered from COVID-19.

The V and J genes are TRBV7-8 and TRBJ2-1; D might be TRBD1 (5 bases). Germline values: CDR1 SGHVS, CDR2 FQNEAQ. Between the trimmed V and J ends, which lost 5 bases and 6 bases, there was a span of 20 bases. The CDR3 totals 16 residues. CDR3 residues: CASSPTQRTLFNEQFF. CDR3 in DNA: TGTGCCAGCAGCCCCACACAACGGACATTATTCAATGAGCAGTTCTTC.

This rearrangement joins TRBV6-2 or TRBV6-3 to TRBJ2-5; 8 nucleotides align to TRBD2. Trimming at V came to 2 bases and at J to 0 bases, leaving 5 bases not matched to a gene. Germline V gene data show CDR1 as MNHEY and CDR2 as SVGEGT. This CDR3 has 16 residues. The DNA of the CDR3 is TGTGCCAGCAGTTACGGGTCGGGGGGGTACCAAGAGACCCAGTACTTC. Protein: CASSYGSGGYQETQYF.

The chain carries TRBV5-6 and TRBJ1-2; D call uncertain. The CDR3 totals 13 residues. V was shortened by 0 bases and J by 3 bases, with 6 bases between the two germline ends. Germline V gene lookup returns CDR1 SGHDT and CDR2 YYEEEE. The CDR3 protein is CASSLGADYGYTF. Written as DNA, the CDR3 is TGTGCCAGCAGCTTGGGTGCGGACTATGGCTACACCTTC.

In its sample, this clone was seen once. The chain joins TRBV10-3 to TRBJ1-6; D may be TRBD1 (6 bases). The CDR3 length is 14 residues. With 2 bases removed from V and 6 bases from J, the gap between germline ends came to 8 bases. Germline assignment: CDR1 ENHRY and CDR2 SYGVKD. CDR3 in amino acids: CAISEPDSNSPLHF. The CDR3 nucleotides read TGTGCCATCAGTGAGCCGGACAGTAATTCACCCCTCCACTTT.

The J gene is TRBJ1-4, the V gene TRBV4-1, with a weak D call TRBD1 (5 bases). From germline, CDR1 is MGHRA and CDR2 YSYEKL. The V and J ends lost 2 bases and 7 bases respectively, with 14 bases between them. The CDR3 runs 15 residues. CDR3 protein: CASSQLGGASEKLFF. The CDR3 region has the DNA TGCGCCAGCAGCCAACTAGGAGGGGCCAGTGAAAAACTGTTTTTT.

V usage is TRBV5-8 and J usage is TRBJ2-1; a possible D gene is TRBD1 (6 bases). V was trimmed by 7 bases and J by 8 bases, leaving 22 bases between them. Germline loops: CDR1 SGHTS, CDR2 YDEGEE. This CDR3 has 15 residues. This chain's CDR3 is CASHGPGAGGDEQFF. DNA for the CDR3: TGTGCCAGCCATGGCCCAGGGGCTGGGGGCGATGAGCAGTTCTTC.

This clone was detected once. The chain combines TRBV4-3 with TRBJ2-3, with a possible D match to TRBD2 (5 bases). V was shortened by 0 bases and J by 5 bases, with 18 bases between the two germline ends. This CDR3 has 17 amino acids. The germline V gene encodes CDR1 LGHNA and CDR2 YSLEER. In DNA, the CDR3 is TGCGCCAGCAGCCAAGATCTAAACGGGGATCAGAAAGATACGCAGTATTTT. Translation: CASSQDLNGDQKDTQYF.

This clone has only one observation. The chain combines TRBV7-9 with TRBJ1-1; perhaps TRBD1 as D (5 bases). In germline, CDR1 is SEHNR, CDR2 FQNEAQ (reference sequence). Trimming pared 5 bases from V and 8 bases from J, leaving 9 bases between. The CDR3 length is 11 residues. The CDR3 reads CASSPGLEAFF. The CDR3 nucleotides are TGTGCCAGCAGCCCGGGGCTCGAAGCTTTCTTT.

The chain uses TRBV18 and TRBJ2-2; TRBD1 might be the D (6 bases). The ends were cut back, 2 bases at V and 7 bases at J, with 11 bases in the middle. CDR1 KGHSH and CDR2 LQKENI come from the germline V gene. The CDR3 covers 14 residues. The CDR3 here is CASSPNRAGGELFF. DNA of the CDR3: TGTGCCAGCTCACCAAACAGGGCTGGCGGGGAGCTGTTTTTT.

The chain is built from TRBV9 and TRBJ1-1, with D uncertain. V lost 4 bases and J lost 1, with 8 bases in between. This CDR3 region has 13 residues. Germline lookup yields CDR1 SGDLS and CDR2 YYNGEE. The CDR3 spells CASSRVRNTEAFF. The CDR3 nucleotides are TGTGCCAGCAGCCGGGTCCGGAACACTGAAGCTTTCTTT.

This sequence joins TRBV20-1 and TRBJ2-7, with a possible D match to TRBD2 (5 bases). The germline gives CDR1 DFQATT, CDR2 SNEGSKA (reference sequence). CDR3 size: 15 residues. V lost 3 bases, J lost 0 bases, and 15 bases lay in between. The CDR3 is CSASPTGLDSYEQYF. In DNA form, the CDR3 reads TGCAGTGCTAGTCCAACGGGGTTGGACTCCTACGAGCAGTACTTC.

The V and J genes are TRBV4-1 and TRBJ2-4, with TRBD2 identical over 12 bases. V lost 1 base to trimming and J lost 8 bases; unmatched junction nucleotides: 6. From germline, CDR1 is MGHRA and CDR2 YSYEKL. This CDR3 contains 16 residues. The CDR3 nucleotides are TGCGCCAGCAGCCAAGGGCTAGCGGGGGGGAGATACATTCAGTACTTC. Translation: CASSQGLAGGRYIQYF.

In DNA form, the CDR3 reads TGTGCCAGCAGTTTGCAGGGGGACAGGACACCCCTCCACTTT. Translation: CASSLQGDRTPLHF. The gene calls are TRBV28 and TRBJ1-6; 8 bases match TRBD1. Germline trimming cut 3 bases from V and 11 bases from J; bases unmatched to any gene: 6. The germline V gene has CDR1 MDHEN and CDR2 SYDVKM. CDR3 size: 14 residues.

The rearrangement uses TRBV5-4 and TRBJ1-4; 8 positions agree with TRBD1. Trimming cost V 0 bases and J 7 bases; bases outside gene matches: 8. Looked up from germline, CDR1 is SGHNT and CDR2 is YYREEE (reference sequence). This CDR3 contains 16 residues. CDR3 region: CASSLEMDRASEKLFF. DNA for the CDR3: TGTGCCAGCAGCTTGGAAATGGACAGGGCGAGTGAAAAACTGTTTTTT. Looking up the rest from reference TRBV5-4 and TRBJ1-4 gives the full variable domain: ETGVTQSPTHLIKTRGQQVTLRCSSQSGHNTVSWYQQALGQGPQFIFQYYREEENGRGNFPPRFSGLQFPNYSSELNVNALELDDSALYLCASSLEMDRASEKLFFGSGTQLSVL.

CDR3 amino acids: CASSVLEGQGPYEQYF. DNA for the CDR3: TGTGCCAGCAGCGTATTAGAGGGACAGGGCCCCTACGAGCAGTACTTC. The chain uses TRBV9 and TRBJ2-7; the match to TRBD1 covers 9 bases. Germline V gives CDR1 SGDLS, CDR2 YYNGEE. This CDR3 comprises 16 residues. The J segment lost 2 bases and the V segment lost 1 base, leaving 7 bases of the junction unmatched.

This clone is a singleton in its sample. The gene calls are TRBV13 and TRBJ2-1; TRBD1 might be the D (6 bases). CDR1 and CDR2 from the germline V gene are PRHDT and FYEKMQ (reference sequence). The germline V and J ends were trimmed by 1 base and 1 base, with 11 bases remaining between them. The CDR3 is 16 residues long. CDR3 sequence (DNA): TGTGCCAGCAGCTTAGAGGGGGTGGGGTCCTACAATGAGCAGTTCTTC. The encoded protein is CASSLEGVGSYNEQFF.

A word on this clone: This specimen includes other DNA sequences encoding the same CDR3. The genes are TRBV7-2 and TRBJ2-7, with TRBD1 matching 9 bases. V shed 3 bases and J 1 base; nucleotides not matched to a gene: 1. The CDR3 totals 14 residues. Germline-derived CDR1 and CDR2 are SGHTA and FQGNSA. This chain's CDR3 is CASSLDRGSYEQYF. The CDR3 region has the DNA TGTGCCAGCAGCTTGGACAGGGGTTCCTACGAGCAGTACTTC.

The V gene is TRBV5-5, the J gene TRBJ2-3, with D uncertain. V lost 4 bases and J lost 2, with 8 bases in between. Germline CDR1 reads SGHKS; CDR2 reads YYEKEE (reference sequence). The CDR3 runs 13 residues. The CDR3 protein is CASSGQTTDTQYF. In DNA, the CDR3 is TGTGCCAGCAGCGGCCAGACCACAGATACGCAGTATTTT.

V is TRBV29-1 and J is TRBJ2-1, with D perhaps TRBD2 (5 bases). The CDR3 is made up of 12 amino acids. Trimming took off 4 bases at V and 12 bases at J, with 16 bases between the two ends. Per germline, CDR1 SQVTM and CDR2 ANQGSEA. This CDR3 reads CSVGEGFSVQFF. The DNA for the CDR3 is TGCAGCGTTGGTGAGGGTTTCAGTGTGCAGTTCTTC.

The chain couples TRBV4-1 to TRBJ1-6; the match to TRBD1 covers 7 bases. After removal of 4 bases from V and 8 bases from J, the junction contained 5 bases not matched to a gene. This CDR3 comprises 14 residues. In germline, CDR1 is MGHRA, CDR2 YSYEKL. The DNA of the CDR3 is TGCGCCAGCAGCCTAAACCAGGGGGATTCACCCCTCCACTTT. It specifies CASSLNQGDSPLHF.